This TCR beta chain stems from a study of T cells in Graves' hyperthyroidism and ophthalmopathy. Ten or more counts support this clonotype. V shed 5 bases and J shed 9 bases, with 11 bases lying between them. The CDR3 sequence is 13 residues long. Looked up from germline, CDR1 is SGHTA and CDR2 is FQGNSA. It was RNA transcripts that yielded the amplified TCR beta CDR3 regions. TCR CDR3 regions were first amplified by RT-PCR with HTBI primers. TCRdb re-called the multiplex PCR reads with MiXCR, one entry per CDR3 protein. The sample shows 530,000 or so distinct CDR3 sequences, 40% to 55% of them seen only once.

The chain is built from TRBV7-2 and TRBJ1-6, with D unresolved. The receptor comes from a woman between 18 and 29 years old with Graves' hyperthyroidism. Sequencing used peripheral blood or thyroid tissue (not recorded which). CDR3 DNA: TGTGCCAGCAGCGCCGGACTTCCTTCACCCCTCCACTTT. Translated: CASSAGLPSPLHF.